This T cell receptor beta chain comes out of a study of T cell responses to AZD1222 COVID-19 vaccine (dated by TCRdb to about 2021). For the wider study: Because spike-specific TCR depth and breadth did not differ between the two schedules, AZD1222 recipients who got a second dose at roughly 4 weeks were pooled with those who got a second dose at roughly 12 weeks. TCR sequencing covered 230 or so trial participants: 207 given two doses of AZD1222 and about 26 given two doses of MenACWY control vaccine. Trial participants were enrolled by age into subgroups of 18-55, 56-69 and 70-plus years, and about 150, 27 and 61 TCR-sequenced participants, respectively, were included in these subgroups. The paper as a whole reports these results and caveats: Participants were mostly white British, with more females than males. The authors suggested clonal diversity may have been underestimated. In the small 56-69-year group, the increase in depth fell short of significance, most likely because of low power. Reportedly, close to half of the unique spike-specific TCRs recognized epitopes lying outside the regions that are mutated in the B.1.351 and B.1.1.7 variants. No day 14 peak-response samples were available, so repertoires were characterized only after the peak T cell response. Conclusions about previously exposed vaccinees were limited because only a handful of AZD1222 recipients were SARS-CoV-2 seropositive at baseline. The vaccine-associated CD4 TCRs covered the entire spike protein, and the dominant responses fell in regions 160-218 and 743-854. After two AZD1222 doses, both the breadth and the depth of spike-specific TCRs were significantly higher than at day 0 and than in MenACWY recipients.

The sample's time point label, decoded: baseline before first vaccination. Samples from vaccinated people were obtained from the UK trials COV001 and COV002, which included a single-blind randomized controlled phase 2/3 trial of AZD1222 (ChAdOx1 nCoV-19) in healthy adults. For TCRbeta chain sequencing, PBMC samples were collected from trial participants at day 0 and at day 28 after the second dose. In the case of this clone: No cognate antigen has been identified for it. Base qualities were left out, and no much larger clone turns up one base away.

The CDR3 regions of human TCRbeta chains were analyzed by immunosequencing. Concerning the study's data processing: TCRs in the repertoires were compared against a reference library of SARS-CoV-2-specific TCRs that had been generated with the MIRA antigen-specificity platform. Breadth was defined as the fraction of unique TCRs that were SARS-CoV-2-associated, and depth was defined as the fraction of total T cells that were SARS-CoV-2-associated. Using the MIRA data, every spike-specific TCR was mapped to the spike region that the TCR reacted to and assigned to either a CD4 or a CD8 class. Log10-transformed breadth and depth values were compared by one-way ANOVA with Sidak's multiple comparisons tests. The clones in this table, taken by TCRdb from immuneACCESS, are in-frame only. Not every clone is retained; where verified, under half of the shortfall comes from an unresolved V gene, and the cause of the rest is unknown. Clonal size and the V and J genes are those of that table, whereas D and trimming came from the DNA. This sample comprises some 100,000 clones, less than 90% of them detected only once. The ten largest account for roughly 17% of the sample.

The CDR3 sequence holds 15 residues, the cysteine and phenylalanine included. Left in the record is the CDR3 DNA by itself, 45 bases read in frame from the first base. V is shortened by 0 bases, J by 5 bases, and the region joining them spans 12 bases. CDR1 and CDR2 are read off the germline V gene as SGHRS and YFSETQ. The source of this sequence is an adult in good health. The input for sequencing was peripheral blood, taken on day 0 of AZD1222 vaccination. The V and J segments used are TRBV5-1 and TRBJ2-1; TRBD2 is a weak D gene call, 6 bases matching. The sequence in DNA is TGCGCCAGCAGCTTGGATGCGGGAAGACACAATGAGCAGTTCTTC. It translates to CASSLDAGRHNEQFF.